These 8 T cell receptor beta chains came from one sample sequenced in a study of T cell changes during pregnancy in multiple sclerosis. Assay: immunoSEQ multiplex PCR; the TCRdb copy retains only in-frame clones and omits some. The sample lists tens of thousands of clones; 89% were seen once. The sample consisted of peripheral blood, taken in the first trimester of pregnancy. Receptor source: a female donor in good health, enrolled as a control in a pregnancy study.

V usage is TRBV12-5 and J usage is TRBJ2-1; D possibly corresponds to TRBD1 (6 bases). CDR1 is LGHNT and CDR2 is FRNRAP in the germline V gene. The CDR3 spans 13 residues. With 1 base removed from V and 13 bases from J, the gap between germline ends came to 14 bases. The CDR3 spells CASGLDTGFPQFF. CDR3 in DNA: TGTGCTAGTGGTTTGGACACAGGGTTCCCCCAGTTCTTC. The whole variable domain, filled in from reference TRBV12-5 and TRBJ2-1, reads DARVTQTPRHKVTEMGQEVTMRCQPILGHNTVFWYRQTMMQGLELLAYFRNRAPLDDSGMPKDRFSAEMPDATLATLKIQPSEPRDSAVYFCASGLDTGFPQFFGPGTRLTVL.

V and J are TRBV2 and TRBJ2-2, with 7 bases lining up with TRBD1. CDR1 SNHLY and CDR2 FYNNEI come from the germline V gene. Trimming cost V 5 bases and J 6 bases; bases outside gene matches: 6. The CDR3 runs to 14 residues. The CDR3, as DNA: TGTGCCAGCAGTCCTCTACAGGGGCCCGGGGAGCTGTTTTTT. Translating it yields CASSPLQGPGELFF.

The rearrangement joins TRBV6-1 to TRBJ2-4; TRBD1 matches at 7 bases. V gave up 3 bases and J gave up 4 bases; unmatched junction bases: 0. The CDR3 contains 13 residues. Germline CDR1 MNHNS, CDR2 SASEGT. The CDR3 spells CASSEDRKNIQYF. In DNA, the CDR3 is TGTGCCAGCAGTGAGGACAGGAAAAACATTCAGTACTTC.

As DNA, the CDR3 is TGTGCCAGCAGCCTAACAGGGGGGTCTCAGCCCCAGCATTTT. Its translation is CASSLTGGSQPQHF. J is TRBJ1-5 and V is TRBV7-2, with 8 bases fitting TRBD1. The V segment lost 5 bases and the J segment 6 bases; nucleotides outside the gene matches: 6. From germline, CDR1 is SGHTA and CDR2 FQGNSA. The length of the CDR3 is 14 residues.

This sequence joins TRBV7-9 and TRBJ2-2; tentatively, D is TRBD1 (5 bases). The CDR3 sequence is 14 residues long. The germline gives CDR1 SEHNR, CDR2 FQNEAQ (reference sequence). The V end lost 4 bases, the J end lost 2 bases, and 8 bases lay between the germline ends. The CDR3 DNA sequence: TGTGCCAGCAGCTCGGACAAAAACACCGGGGAGCTGTTTTTT. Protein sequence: CASSSDKNTGELFF.

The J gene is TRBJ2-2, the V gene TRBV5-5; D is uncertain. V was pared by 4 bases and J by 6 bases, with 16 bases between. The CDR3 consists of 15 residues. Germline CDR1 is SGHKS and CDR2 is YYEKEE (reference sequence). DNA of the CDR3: TGTGCCAGCAGCCTGGCGCTAGTGGTCGCCGGGGAGCTGTTTTTT. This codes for CASSLALVVAGELFF.

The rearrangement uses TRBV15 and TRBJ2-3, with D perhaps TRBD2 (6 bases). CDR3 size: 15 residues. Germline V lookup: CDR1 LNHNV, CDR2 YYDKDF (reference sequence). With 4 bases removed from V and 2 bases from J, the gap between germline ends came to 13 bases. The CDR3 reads CATSNREALTDTQYF. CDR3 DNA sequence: TGTGCCACCAGCAATAGGGAGGCCCTCACAGATACGCAGTATTTT.

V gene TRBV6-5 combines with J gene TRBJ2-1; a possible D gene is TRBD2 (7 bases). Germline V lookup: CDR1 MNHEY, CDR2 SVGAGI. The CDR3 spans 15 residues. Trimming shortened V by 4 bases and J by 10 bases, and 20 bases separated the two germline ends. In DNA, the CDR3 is TGTGCCAGCAGTTGGGAGGGGTTGGGGGCAAAAGAGCAGTTCTTC. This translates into CASSWEGLGAKEQFF.